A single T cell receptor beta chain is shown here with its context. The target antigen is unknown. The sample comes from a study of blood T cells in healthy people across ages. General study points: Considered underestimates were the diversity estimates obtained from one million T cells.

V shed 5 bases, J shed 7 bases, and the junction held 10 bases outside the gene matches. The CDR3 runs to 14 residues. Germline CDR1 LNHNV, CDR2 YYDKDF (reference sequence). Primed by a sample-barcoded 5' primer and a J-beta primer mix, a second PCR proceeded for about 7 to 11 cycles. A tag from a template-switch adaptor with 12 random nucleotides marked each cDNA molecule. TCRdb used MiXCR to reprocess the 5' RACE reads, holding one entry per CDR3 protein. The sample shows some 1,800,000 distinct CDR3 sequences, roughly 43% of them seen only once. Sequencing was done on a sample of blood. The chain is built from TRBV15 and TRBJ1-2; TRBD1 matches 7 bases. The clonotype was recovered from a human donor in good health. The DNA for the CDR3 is TGTGCCACCAGCGGGGGACAGCGCTCTTTTGGCTACACCTTC. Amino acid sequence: CATSGGQRSFGYTF. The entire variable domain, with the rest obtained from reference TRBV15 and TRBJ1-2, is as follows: DAMVIQNPRYQVTQFGKPVTLSCSQTLNHNVMYWYQQKSSQAPKLLFHYYDKDFNNEADTPDNFQSRRPNTSFCFLDIRSPGLGDTAMYLCATSGGQRSFGYTFGSGTRLTVV.